This T cell receptor (beta chain) was captured in a study of patients and donors after allogeneic stem cell transplantation. In its sample, this clonotype was seen many times. TCRdb reanalysed the RT-PCR reads using MiXCR and keeps one entry per CDR3 protein. Altogether about a million distinct CDR3 sequences are present, more than 15% being singletons, with the ten largest covering 5% to 7.5%. Per the germline V gene, CDR1 is SGHTA and CDR2 is FQGNSA. Trimming left V 4 bases short and J 0 bases short, with 13 bases between. The CDR3 is 16 residues long. The TCR comes from a human donor who was either an allogeneic HSCT recipient or a stem cell or donor lymphocyte infusion donor (not recorded which). It is not recorded whose cells these are; they may come from a transplant donor. This rearrangement joins TRBV7-2 to TRBJ1-3; no clear D gene. The specimen was blood, either unsorted or a sorted T cell fraction (not recorded which). The CDR3 DNA reads TGTGCCAGCAGCTCCTTTGGCGCCAGCTCTGGAAACACCATATATTTT. Translated: CASSSFGASSGNTIYF.